This TCR beta chain was documented in a study of control samples from healthy donors and cancer patients (dated by TCRdb to 2020 to 2022). Regarding this clone: What antigen it recognizes has not been identified. The sample holds no much larger clone one base away, and base qualities are not on file.

The library was prepared using the immunoSEQ multiplex PCR assay. TCRdb carries this immuneACCESS record with in-frame sequences only. Its versions omit some clonotypes, under half of them owing to an unresolved V gene in the studies checked, with the rest unexplained. For this sample the table gives 150,000 or so clones, of which roughly 88% were detected only once. Of the sample, roughly 1.7% falls within the top ten clones. From the cysteine through the phenylalanine, the CDR3 covers 16 amino acids. Just CDR3 DNA is preserved here, 48 bases in frame from base 1. Looking up the germline V gene yields CDR1 KGHSH and CDR2 LQKENI. Compared with germline, V lacks 9 bases and J lacks 3 bases; bases without a gene match: 12.

Sequencing used blood. The chain is assembled from TRBV18 and TRBJ2-5; TRBD1 aligns with 11 central bases. The sequence was collected from a man aged 18 to 30 in good health. The CDR3 protein sequence reads: CARWVWTGGFEETQYF. At the DNA level, the sequence is TGTGCCAGATGGGTTTGGACAGGGGGCTTCGAAGAGACCCAGTACTTC.